The 29 T cell receptor beta chains presented below share a single source sample, sequenced in a study of Graves' ophthalmopathy and Graves' hyperthyroidism. The sequenced template was RNA, covering the TCR beta CDR3 region. The workflow started with a first-round RT-PCR run with HTBI primers and then moved on to a second-round multiplex PCR. TCRdb reprocessed the multiplex PCR reads via MiXCR and lists one record per CDR3 protein. The profile shows around 1.1 million distinct CDR3 sequences, about 35% of them singletons. Sample: peripheral blood or thyroid tissue (not recorded which). These receptors were obtained from an adult man with Graves' hyperthyroidism.

This clonotype showed up many times. This chain links TRBV20-1 with TRBJ2-7; D not certain. Trimming shortened V by 1 base and J by 2 bases, and 12 bases separated the two germline ends. Germline CDR1 reads DFQATT; CDR2 reads SNEGSKA (reference sequence). The CDR3 totals 14 residues. Here the CDR3 DNA reads TGCAGTGCTAGAGGACGGAGTACAACCTACGAGCAGTACTTC. Translated, it gives CSARGRSTTYEQYF.

In regard to this clonotype: The junction departs from the called germline gene at one end, perhaps through a read error. CDR3 loop: CASSQGGQGFPYEQYF. The CDR3 DNA follows: TGTGCCAGCAGCCAAGGGGGACAGGGGTTTCCCTACGAGCAGTACTTC. V usage is TRBV10-2 and J usage is TRBJ2-7; 10 bases match TRBD1. The germline V gene encodes CDR1 WSHSY and CDR2 SAAADI. The CDR3 spans 16 residues.

This clonotype appeared many times. The genes are TRBV10-2 and TRBJ2-5; 10 bases are shared with TRBD2. The germline gives CDR1 WSHSY, CDR2 SAAADI. The CDR3 consists of 14 residues. The J segment lost 5 bases and the V segment lost 8 bases, leaving 8 bases of the junction unmatched. Here the CDR3 reads CASSSGGAVETQYF. In DNA, the CDR3 is TGCGCCAGCTCCAGCGGGGGGGCCGTTGAGACCCAGTACTTC.

This clonotype was seen at least ten times. This chain joins TRBV29-1 and TRBJ1-2; TRBD1 might be the D (6 bases). Germline V gene sequence: CDR1 SQVTM, CDR2 ANQGSEA. V shed 2 bases and J shed 8 bases, with 18 bases lying between them. The CDR3 sequence is 14 residues long. CDR3 protein: CSVENTGRGEGYTF. CDR3 nucleotide sequence: TGCAGCGTTGAAAACACAGGCAGGGGTGAAGGCTACACCTTC.

This clonotype has more than one count but fewer than ten. V is TRBV19 and J is TRBJ1-5; unclear D gene. Germline V gene data show CDR1 as LNHDA and CDR2 as SQIVND (reference sequence). V was pared by 8 bases and J by 0 bases, with 17 bases between. The CDR3 spans 16 residues. As DNA, the CDR3 is TGTGCCAGTGACCACCCGGCAGGACCTAGCAATCAGCCCCAGCATTTT. It specifies CASDHPAGPSNQPQHF.

A remark on this clonotype: This may stem from a read error, because a much larger clone lies one nucleotide away. The chain couples TRBV11-2 to TRBJ2-7; no clear D gene. The length of the CDR3 is 12 residues. V dropped 0 bases and J dropped 7 bases, with 7 bases sitting between them. Germline V gene data show CDR1 as SGHAT and CDR2 as FQNNGV. The CDR3 is CASSLDGWEQYF. Here the CDR3 DNA reads TGTGCCAGCAGCTTAGACGGGTGGGAGCAGTACTTC.

V is TRBV15 and J is TRBJ2-2; the match to TRBD2 covers 8 bases. The CDR3 runs 18 residues. CDR1 and CDR2 from the germline V gene are LNHNV and YYDKDF (reference sequence). The trim removed 2 bases at V and 2 bases at J, leaving 10 bases unmatched. DNA for the CDR3: TGTGCCACCAGCAGAAATTGGAACGGGAGGGCAAACACCGGGGAGCTGTTTTTT. It specifies CATSRNWNGRANTGELFF.

This sequence joins TRBV7-2 and TRBJ2-7, with TRBD1 as a possible D gene (5 bases). This CDR3 spans 14 amino acids. With 6 bases removed from V and 6 bases from J, the gap between germline ends came to 18 bases. From germline, CDR1 is SGHTA and CDR2 FQGNSA. The CDR3 is CASSVRTSGAEQYF. In DNA, the CDR3 is TGTGCCAGCAGTGTGAGGACCTCTGGGGCCGAGCAGTACTTC. The full variable domain, completed using reference TRBV7-2 and TRBJ2-7, is GAGVSQSPSNKVTEKGKDVELRCDPISGHTALYWYRQSLGQGLEFLIYFQGNSAPDKSGLPSDRFSAERTGGSVSTLTIQRTQQEDSAVYLCASSVRTSGAEQYFGPGTRLTVT.

A remark on this clonotype: One end of the junction does not line up with germline, which may come from a read error. The chain combines TRBV10-2 with TRBJ2-7, with D unresolved. CDR3 size: 12 residues. Germline V gene data show CDR1 as WSHSY and CDR2 as SAAADI. The CDR3 DNA sequence: TGTGCCGGCAGTTTTCGCCCTTACGAGCAGTACTTC. It yields the protein CAGSFRPYEQYF.

This clonotype was counted a few times. The chain combines TRBV24-1 with TRBJ2-5; unclear D gene. The V end lost 3 bases, the J end lost 9 bases, and 13 bases lay between the germline ends. Germline CDR1 and CDR2: KGHDR and SFDVKD. CDR3 length: 13 amino acids. CDR3 sequence reads: CATSDNVWQPQYF. The CDR3 DNA sequence: TGTGCCACCAGTGATAACGTGTGGCAGCCCCAGTACTTC.

This clonotype was observed many times. The CDR3 protein is CASSQDPGWEQYF. The CDR3, as DNA: TGTGCCAGCAGCCAAGATCCCGGCTGGGAGCAGTACTTC. The chain links TRBV14 to TRBJ2-7; no firm D call. Germline CDR1 reads SGHDN; CDR2 reads FVKESK. V dropped 0 bases and J dropped 7 bases, with 10 bases sitting between them. The CDR3 runs to 13 residues.

This rearrangement joins TRBV5-8 to TRBJ2-5; 11 bases are a match to TRBD2. The length of the CDR3 is 14 residues. V was pared by 5 bases and J by 5 bases, with 5 bases of the junction left unmatched. Germline CDR1 SGHTS, CDR2 YDEGEE. CDR3 amino acids: CASSRLAGMETQYF. CDR3 nucleotide sequence: TGTGCCAGCAGTCGACTAGCGGGAATGGAGACCCAGTACTTC.

At least ten counts were recorded for this clonotype. This chain joins TRBV12-3 or TRBV12-4 and TRBJ2-5; D call uncertain. The CDR3 has 13 amino acids. V was pared by 7 bases and J by 1 base, with 10 bases between. This CDR3 is CASTPRLQETQYF. The CDR3 DNA reads as TGTGCCAGCACCCCGCGGCTCCAAGAGACCCAGTACTTC.

This sequence joins TRBV2 and TRBJ2-3; 8 bases map to TRBD1. Trimming at V came to 7 bases and at J to 2 bases, leaving 8 bases not matched to a gene. The CDR3 consists of 15 residues. The germline V gene encodes CDR1 SNHLY and CDR2 FYNNEI. CDR3 in amino acids: CASKRDRSHTDTQYF. CDR3 DNA sequence: TGTGCCAGCAAACGGGACAGGAGTCACACAGATACGCAGTATTTT.

As to this clonotype: This may be a read error: a much more frequent sequence differs by one nucleotide. V gene TRBV7-2 combines with J gene TRBJ2-7; the D is unclear. Germline-derived CDR1 and CDR2 are SGHTA and FQGNSA. V was shortened by 2 bases and J by 3 bases, with 11 bases between the two germline ends. The CDR3 is 14 amino acids. The CDR3 DNA reads as TGTGCCAGCAGCTTATCCCTTCAGAACTACGAGCAGTACTTC. It codes for CASSLSLQNYEQYF.

Only a few counts were recorded for this clonotype. J is TRBJ1-1 and V is TRBV6-1; 9 bases fit TRBD1. Trimming at V came to 5 bases and at J to 4 bases, leaving 11 bases not matched to a gene. Germline CDR1 is MNHNS and CDR2 is SASEGT. The CDR3 spans 16 residues. CDR3 coding DNA: TGTGCCAGCAGTCGGGACAGGGCTCCGGGGAGCACTGAAGCTTTCTTT. This encodes CASSRDRAPGSTEAFF.

This chain links TRBV20-1 with TRBJ2-2; D ambiguous. The CDR3 is 16 residues long. V dropped 1 base and J dropped 2 bases, with 14 bases sitting between them. CDR1 and CDR2 (germline): DFQATT, SNEGSKA (reference sequence). The DNA for the CDR3 is TGCAGTGCTAGAGGCACCAACTCTGGAAACACCGGGGAGCTGTTTTTT. It yields the protein CSARGTNSGNTGELFF.

There are many counts of this clonotype. This chain connects TRBV7-7 to TRBJ2-6; D call uncertain. V lost 5 bases and J lost 0, with 5 bases in between. Germline-derived CDR1 and CDR2 are SSHAT and FNYEAQ (reference sequence). This CDR3 is 14 amino acids long. The CDR3 reads CASSPHSGANVLTF. Here the CDR3 DNA reads TGTGCCAGCAGCCCCCACTCTGGGGCCAACGTCCTGACTTTC.

A note on this clonotype: At one of its ends the junction is not consistent with the germline gene, which may arise from a read error. V usage is TRBV12-3 or TRBV12-4 and J usage is TRBJ2-2, with D tentatively TRBD2 (5 bases). CDR3 size: 16 residues. The CDR3 protein is CASSLSYGSATGELLF. CDR3 DNA sequence: TGTGCCAGCAGTTTATCGTACGGCTCGGCCACCGGGGAGCTGCTTTTT.

The chain has TRBV7-2 and TRBJ2-5, with 8 nucleotides matching TRBD1. The CDR3 sequence is 17 residues long. The junction had 11 bases not matched to a gene; V was cut back by 0 bases and J by 5 bases. Germline CDR1 SGHTA, CDR2 FQGNSA. DNA for the CDR3: TGTGCCAGCAGCTTAGCGTATGGACAGGGAGCGGGCGAGACCCAGTACTTC. Residues: CASSLAYGQGAGETQYF.

This clonotype was counted many times. V gene TRBV7-2 combines with J gene TRBJ2-7; no firm D call. V was cut by 3 bases and J by 7 bases, with 10 bases left in between. Germline V gene lookup returns CDR1 SGHTA and CDR2 FQGNSA. The CDR3 sequence is 12 residues long. CDR3 in amino acids: CASSFGYGEQYF. DNA for the CDR3: TGTGCCAGCAGCTTTGGGTATGGGGAGCAGTACTTC.

This clonotype came up many times. This sequence joins TRBV6-6 and TRBJ1-5; the D is unclear. V was cut by 5 bases and J by 8 bases, with 7 bases left in between. The CDR3 contains 11 residues. Germline CDR1 and CDR2: MNHNY and SVGAGI (reference sequence). In DNA form, the CDR3 reads TGTGCCAGCAGTGTCGATAAGCCCCAGCATTTT. Protein: CASSVDKPQHF.

The chain joins TRBV6-5 to TRBJ1-1, with D hard to call. This CDR3 spans 14 amino acids. The germline CDR1 and CDR2 sequences are MNHEY and SVGAGI. The V and J ends lost 5 bases and 0 bases respectively, with 10 bases between them. CDR3 amino acids: CASSKDRLNTEAFF. The CDR3 region has the DNA TGTGCCAGCAGTAAGGACCGATTGAACACTGAAGCTTTCTTT.

V is TRBV12-3 or TRBV12-4 and J is TRBJ1-5; TRBD1 agrees at 7 bases. With V trimmed by 8 bases and J by 0 bases, 7 bases remained unmatched. CDR3 size: 15 residues. The CDR3 reads CASHPGTVSNQPQHF. CDR3 bases: TGTGCCAGCCACCCAGGGACAGTTAGCAATCAGCCCCAGCATTTT.

About this clonotype: A single base separates this from a much larger clone, so it may be a read error. The genes are TRBV7-8 and TRBJ2-5, with 8 bases matching TRBD1. The CDR3 is 15 amino acids. Germline CDR1 SGHVS, CDR2 FQNEAQ. CDR3 residues: CASSPAGTGGETQCF. The CDR3 DNA sequence: TGTGCCAGCAGCCCGGCGGGCACAGGGGGAGAGACCCAGTGCTTC.

This clonotype appeared a few times. V is TRBV14 and J is TRBJ2-2; a weak D match, TRBD1 (6 bases). Between the trimmed V and J ends, which lost 3 bases and 0 bases, there was a span of 14 bases. The germline CDR1 and CDR2 sequences are SGHDN and FVKESK. The CDR3 is 17 residues long. In nucleotides, the CDR3 is TGTGCCAGCAGCCAGTTGGACAGCTTAACGAACACCGGGGAGCTGTTTTTT. Its translation is CASSQLDSLTNTGELFF.

This clonotype was picked up many times. The gene calls are TRBV4-1 and TRBJ1-2; TRBD1 aligns across 7 bases. Trimming at V came to 4 bases and at J to 4 bases, leaving 6 bases not matched to a gene. This CDR3 is 14 amino acids long. Germline V gene lookup returns CDR1 MGHRA and CDR2 YSYEKL. The CDR3 loop reads CASSPQTGVYGYTF. As DNA, the CDR3 is TGCGCCAGCAGCCCACAAACAGGGGTCTATGGCTACACCTTC.

This clonotype was picked up a small number of times. J is TRBJ1-1 and V is TRBV2; D gene uncertain. The ends were cut back, 4 bases at V and 4 bases at J, with 10 bases in the middle. The length of the CDR3 is 13 residues. Germline V gene sequence: CDR1 SNHLY, CDR2 FYNNEI. In DNA form, the CDR3 reads TGTGCCAGCAGTGTGCACAGTGGCACTGAAGCTTTCTTT. This codes for CASSVHSGTEAFF.

Remarks on this clonotype: A read error may be the cause here, since a much bigger clone is one base away. The rearrangement joins TRBV20-1 to TRBJ2-7; D not resolved. The germline V gene encodes CDR1 DFQATT and CDR2 SNEGSKA (reference sequence). This CDR3 spans 12 amino acids. The ends were cut back, 3 bases at V and 7 bases at J, with 13 bases in the middle. CDR3 coding DNA: TGCAGTGCTAGGGATCAGACACATGAGCAGTACTTC. Encoded protein: CSARDQTHEQYF.